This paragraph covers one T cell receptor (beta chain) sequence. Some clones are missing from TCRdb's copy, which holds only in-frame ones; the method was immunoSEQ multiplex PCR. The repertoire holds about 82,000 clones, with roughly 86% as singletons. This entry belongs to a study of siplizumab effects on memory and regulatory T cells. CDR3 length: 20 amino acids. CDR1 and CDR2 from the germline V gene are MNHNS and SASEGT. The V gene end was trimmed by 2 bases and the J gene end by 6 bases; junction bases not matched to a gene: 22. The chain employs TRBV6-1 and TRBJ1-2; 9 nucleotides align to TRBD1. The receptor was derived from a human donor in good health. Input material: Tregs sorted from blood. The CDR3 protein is CASSEWRGQKTGGVTHGYTF. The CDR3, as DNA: TGTGCCAGCAGTGAATGGAGGGGACAGAAAACAGGGGGCGTGACCCATGGCTACACCTTC.